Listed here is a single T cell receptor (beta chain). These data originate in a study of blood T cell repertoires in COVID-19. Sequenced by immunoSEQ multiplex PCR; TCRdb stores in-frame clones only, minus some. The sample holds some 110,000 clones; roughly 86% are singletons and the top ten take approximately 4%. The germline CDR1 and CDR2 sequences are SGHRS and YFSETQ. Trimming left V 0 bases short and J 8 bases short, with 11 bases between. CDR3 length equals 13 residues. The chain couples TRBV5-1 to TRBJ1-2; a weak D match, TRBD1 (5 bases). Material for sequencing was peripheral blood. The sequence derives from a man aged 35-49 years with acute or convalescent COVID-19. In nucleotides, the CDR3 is TGCGCCAGCAGCTTGGAAGGACAAGCAGGCTACACCTTC. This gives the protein CASSLEGQAGYTF. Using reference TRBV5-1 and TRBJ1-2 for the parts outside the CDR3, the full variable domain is KAGVTQTPRYLIKTRGQQVTLSCSPISGHRSVSWYQQTPGQGLQFLFEYFSETQRNKGNFPGRFSGRQFSNSRSEMNVSTLELGDSALYLCASSLEGQAGYTFGSGTRLTVV.